This T cell receptor beta chain was found in a study of cytomegalovirus exposure and HLA in healthy donors. The germline V gene has CDR1 KGHSH and CDR2 LQKENI. V was shortened by 3 bases and J by 6 bases, with 14 bases between the two germline ends. CDR3 size: 14 residues. The primer mix had 60 Vbeta and 13 Jbeta primers. Libraries were prepared by immunoSEQ multiplex PCR; TCRdb keeps only in-frame clonotypes and omits some of them. Listed are roughly 190,000 clones; 6.5% falls within the top ten. The chain has TRBV18 and TRBJ1-2; TRBD1 might be the D (6 bases). This sequence originates from a man aged 25 to 40 in good health and CMV-seronegative. Sequenced sample: PBMCs. CDR3 sequence: CASSPGRGDDGYTF. CDR3 coding DNA: TGTGCCAGCTCACCGGGCAGGGGAGACGATGGCTACACCTTC. Full variable domain (outside the CDR3, taken from reference TRBV18 and TRBJ1-2): NAGVMQNPRHLVRRRGQEARLRCSPMKGHSHVYWYRQLPEEGLKFMVYLQKENIIDESGMPKERFSAEFPKEGPSILRIQQVVRGDSAAYFCASSPGRGDDGYTFGSGTRLTVV.